The present T cell receptor (beta chain) was sequenced within a study of T-cell reconstitution after alpha-beta-depleted transplantation in children (dated by TCRdb to the mid-2010s). Some background on the complete study: The study quantitatively tracked T-cell immune reconstitution after TCRalphabeta/CD19-depleted allogeneic hematopoietic cell transplantation in children using TCR repertoire profiling.

The germline V gene (reference sequence) sets CDR1 to DFQATT and CDR2 to SNEGSKA. Including the terminal cysteine and phenylalanine, the CDR3 comprises 19 residues. The kept DNA is CDR3 alone, 57 bases in frame from the first base. The trim is 0 bases for V and 0 bases for J, with a gap of 21 bases between the germline ends. Library preparation was by PCR. The instrument was an Illumina HiSeq 2500. Molecular barcoding was employed in the preparation of TCR libraries, with unique molecular identifiers being used to normalize TCRbeta repertoire quantification. Clones were called with MiXCR by TCRdb after fastp trimmed the public reads at Q25, and only in-frame beta chains were retained. Here each entry gathers all rows of one CDR3 protein and keeps the most common genes and DNA. In this sample the table shows around 580,000 distinct CDR3 sequences, 25% to 30% of which occur a single time. The top ten clones comprise about 35% of the sample.

Broad study findings and their caveats: In some patients, the high TCRbeta diversity seen at day 60 was put down to recipient T cells and intrathymic progenitors that had survived conditioning. Over subsequent months, a decline in hyperexpanded clone frequencies was noted, and after one year, T-cell counts and TCRbeta diversity were mostly ascribed to newly produced T cells. The apparently early alphabetaT-cell count recovery about two months after transplant was reportedly dependent on only several hundred rapidly expanded clones derived from non-depleted graft cells.

Regarding this clonotype: Its specific antigen is unknown. The record has no base qualities; no much larger clone is one base away.

This sample's treatment or condition label indicates: allogeneic hematopoietic cell transplantation with graft depleted of TCRalphabeta T cells and CD19 B cells. TCRalphabeta/CD19-depleted allogeneic hematopoietic cell grafts were given to the transplant recipients, all of whom were children. The sample was PBMCs, taken before TCRalphabeta/CD19-depleted stem cell transplant. The rearranged segments are TRBV20-1 and TRBJ1-3; TRBD1 might be the D gene, on 5 matching bases. The sequence was obtained from a boy under two years old with Wiskott-Aldrich syndrome, due to receive a stem cell transplant. The CDR3 region has the sequence CSARDRRGTTTYSGNTIYF. In nucleotides, the sequence is TGCAGTGCTAGAGATCGTCGGGGGACGACGACTTACTCTGGAAACACCATATATTTT.